This T cell receptor (beta chain) was identified during a study of T cells after posttransplantation cyclophosphamide. This clone was seen many times. Its target is not known. Study-level results: Recipient CMV seropositivity and CMV reactivation strongly tracked TRB clonality. Donor-recipient repertoire similarity was low at 1-2 months, rising over year one. Skin or GI-infiltrating T cells shared few TRB sequences with blood.

Peripheral blood was collected from the related graft donor on the marrow donation day. This table comes from immunoSEQ multiplex PCR, and its TCRdb copy is limited to in-frame clones, with some not included. The specimen has about 25,000 clones, none found just once. The CDR3 consists of 15 residues. With 4 bases clipped from V and 10 bases from J, the junction kept 9 bases outside the gene matches. Germline lookup yields CDR1 SGHRS and CDR2 YFSETQ. This TCR was recovered from a man aged 50 or older in good health, CMV-negative, and a related stem cell transplant donor. The source material was PBMCs. The rearrangement uses TRBV5-1 and TRBJ2-2; 11 bases agree with TRBD1. This CDR3 is CASSVGQGALLELFF. For the CDR3, the DNA is TGCGCCAGCAGCGTCGGACAGGGGGCGCTTTTGGAGCTGTTTTTT.